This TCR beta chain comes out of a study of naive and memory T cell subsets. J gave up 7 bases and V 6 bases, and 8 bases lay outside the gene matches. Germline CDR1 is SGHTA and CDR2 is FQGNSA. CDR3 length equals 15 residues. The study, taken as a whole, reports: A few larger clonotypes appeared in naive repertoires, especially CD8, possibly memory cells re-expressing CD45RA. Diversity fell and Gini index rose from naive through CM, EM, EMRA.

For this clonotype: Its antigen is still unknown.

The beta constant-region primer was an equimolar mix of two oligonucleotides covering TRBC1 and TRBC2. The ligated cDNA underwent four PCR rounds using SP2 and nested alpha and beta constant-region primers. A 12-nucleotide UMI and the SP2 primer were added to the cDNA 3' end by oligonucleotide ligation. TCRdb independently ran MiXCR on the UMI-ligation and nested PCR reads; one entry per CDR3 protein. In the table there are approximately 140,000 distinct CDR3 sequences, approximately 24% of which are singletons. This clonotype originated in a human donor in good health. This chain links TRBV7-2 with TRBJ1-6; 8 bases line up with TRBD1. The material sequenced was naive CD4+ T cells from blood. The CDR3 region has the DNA TGTGCCAGCAGTCGGGGACAGGCGGGAAATTCACCCCTCCACTTT. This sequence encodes CASSRGQAGNSPLHF.